The 2 T cell receptor beta chains listed next were all sequenced from one sample in a study of T cells in Graves' hyperthyroidism and ophthalmopathy. The investigators amplified TCR beta CDR3 regions from RNA transcripts. First-round RT-PCR with HTBI primers amplified the TCR CDR3 region. One entry per CDR3 protein, called by TCRdb with MiXCR from the multiplex PCR reads. The sample lists a few hundred thousand distinct CDR3 sequences; approximately 20% were seen once. Sequenced: blood. Every receptor here comes from a woman aged 18-30 years with Graves' hyperthyroidism.

This clonotype was seen ten or more times. This rearrangement joins TRBV20-1 to TRBJ1-1; D may be TRBD1 (5 bases). Germline V gives CDR1 DFQATT, CDR2 SNEGSKA (reference sequence). CDR3 length equals 13 residues. This CDR3 is CRAIPDRDTEAFF. CDR3 nucleotide sequence: TGCAGAGCAATTCCAGACAGAGACACTGAAGCTTTCTTT.

This clonotype came up many times. This chain's CDR3 is CSAREGTSNTGELFF. The CDR3 DNA reads as TGCAGTGCTAGAGAGGGGACCTCGAACACCGGGGAGCTGTTTTTT. V gene TRBV20-1 combines with J gene TRBJ2-2; D is perhaps TRBD1 or TRBD2 (5 bases each). Germline V lookup: CDR1 DFQATT, CDR2 SNEGSKA (reference sequence). The CDR3 loop spans 15 amino acids. Trimming left V 0 bases short and J 0 bases short, with 8 bases between.